The rows below give T cell receptor beta chains drawn from one sample of a study of vaccination and CD4 T cells after COVID-19. Their antigens remain unidentified. Each CDR3 protein is one row after TCRdb ran MiXCR on the PCR reads. The repertoire has some 15,000 distinct CDR3 sequences, around 50% of them found once; the top ten carry about 7.8%. Sequenced sample: CD4+ T cells from blood, cultured in vitro. Every receptor here comes from a human donor who had recovered from COVID-19. CDR3s leave out the opening cysteine and the closing phenylalanine or tryptophan.

v_call	j_call	cdr3_aa
TRBV18	TRBJ1-2	ASSEGDYGYT
TRBV6-1	TRBJ1-6	ASKTGTLNSPLH
TRBV6-1	TRBJ1-2	ASTPTGEGGYT
TRBV7-9	TRBJ1-3	ASSFTGPLTGNTIY
TRBV6-1	TRBJ1-5	ASRQGTDSNQPQH
TRBV2	TRBJ2-4	ASSSHSAGGPNIQY
TRBV6-1	TRBJ2-7	ASRDRGLFNEQY
TRBV10-2	TRBJ2-3	ASSGSGGVIDTQY
TRBV28	TRBJ2-3	ASNRAGHTDTQY
TRBV19	TRBJ2-5	ASSSGLAGEETQY
TRBV7-8	TRBJ1-3	ASSLREGSGNTIY
TRBV29-1	TRBJ1-1	SVTRTGLNTEAF
TRBV20-1	TRBJ2-1	SATSGSYNEQF
TRBV7-9	TRBJ2-3	ASSPGLAETDTQY
TRBV7-6	TRBJ2-3	ASSSGISRYTDTQY
TRBV7-3	TRBJ2-5	ASSSDRGQQETQY
TRBV21-1	TRBJ2-5	ASSKGQQSETQY
TRBV30	TRBJ1-1	AWGPAGNTEAF
TRBV6-5	TRBJ1-2	ASSYNSRDRGNYGYT
TRBV11-3	TRBJ2-7	ASSFSPRELSYEQY
TRBV18	TRBJ2-3	ASSPTYGTGSTDTQY
TRBV2	TRBJ2-7	ASSDRLASY
TRBV5-5	TRBJ1-5	ASSFRDPQAQH
TRBV4-2	TRBJ2-5	ASSQSGGGETQY
TRBV6-1	TRBJ2-3	ASRRLADPTDTQY
TRBV20-1	TRBJ2-3	SLEAEGTDTQY
TRBV5-4	TRBJ2-1	ASSSGTSGRNEQF
TRBV20-1	TRBJ2-7	SAGTRNGEQY
TRBV19	TRBJ2-3	ASSTRQGTDTQY
TRBV2	TRBJ2-1	ASSDGTIGASEQF
TRBV6-1	TRBJ1-1	ASRAGDNTEAF
TRBV6-1	TRBJ1-5	ASRYDRHSNQPQH
TRBV24-1	TRBJ2-7	ATSDSRGLAFEQY
TRBV27	TRBJ1-1	ASMAYNTEAF
TRBV5-4	TRBJ2-3	ASSPPGSDTQY
TRBV19	TRBJ2-3	ASSVAQEHAQY
TRBV19	TRBJ1-1	ASSTNRVLTEAF
TRBV27	TRBJ1-2	ASSLSWGANYGYT
TRBV7-9	TRBJ2-5	ASSYPTQGAETQY
TRBV7-2	TRBJ1-1	ASSLGGGMNTEAF
TRBV11-1	TRBJ1-1	ASSEMGGATEAF
TRBV15	TRBJ1-3	ATSRAGAQGGNTIY
TRBV6-5	TRBJ2-7	ASSYPRLAGDSYEQY
TRBV19	TRBJ1-3	ASSRRVSSGNTIY
TRBV27	TRBJ2-2	ASSPYSATGRSNTGELF